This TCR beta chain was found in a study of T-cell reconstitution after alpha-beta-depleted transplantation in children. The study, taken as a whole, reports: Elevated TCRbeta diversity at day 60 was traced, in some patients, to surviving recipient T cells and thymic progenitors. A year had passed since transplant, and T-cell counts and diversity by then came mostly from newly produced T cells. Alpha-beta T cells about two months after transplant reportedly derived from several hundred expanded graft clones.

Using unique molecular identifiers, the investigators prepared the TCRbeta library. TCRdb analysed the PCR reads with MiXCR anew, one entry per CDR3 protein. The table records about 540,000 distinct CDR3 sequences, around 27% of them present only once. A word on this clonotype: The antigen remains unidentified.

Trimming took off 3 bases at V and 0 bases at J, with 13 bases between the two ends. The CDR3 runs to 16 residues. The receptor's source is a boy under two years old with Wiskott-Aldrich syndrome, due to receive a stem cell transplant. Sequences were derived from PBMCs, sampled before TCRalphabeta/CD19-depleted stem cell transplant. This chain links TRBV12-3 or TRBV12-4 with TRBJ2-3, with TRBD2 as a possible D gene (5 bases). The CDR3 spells CASSFRRSGSTDTQYF. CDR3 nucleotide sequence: TGTGCCAGCAGTTTCCGCCGGAGCGGTAGCACAGATACGCAGTATTTT.